What follows describes a single TCR beta chain. The antigen is undetermined. The treatment: approximately 9-day PBMC culture with coronavirus spike peptide pools or control peptides (ViraFEST assay). Peptide-pool expansion of antigen-specific T cells preceded TCR sequencing in ViraFEST. Peptide pools at roughly 10 ug/ml stimulated fewer than 2.5 million PBMCs per well with about 9.5 IU/ml IL-2. Fresh IL-2 medium replaced half the culture medium on days 3 and 7. This specimen belongs to a study of vaccination and CD4 T cells after COVID-19. Study at large: Stimulation of cells relied on overlapping spike peptides derived from SARS-CoV-2, HCoV-NL63, HCoV-OC43 and HCoV-229E.

CDR3 length equals 15 residues. Sequencing of DNA taken from cultured CD4+ T cells relied on the Oncomine TCR Beta short-read assay. MiXCR, applied by TCRdb to the PCR reads, yields one record per CDR3 protein. The table includes 7,500 to 10,000 distinct CDR3 sequences, roughly 73% detected once. This chain joins TRBV21-1 and TRBJ2-1; the table names TRBD2, a call not compared with the DNA. TRBV21-1 is noted as a pseudogene. The clonotype was recovered from a human donor who had recovered from COVID-19. The sequenced material came from CD4+ T cells from blood, cultured in vitro. The CDR3 region is CASSKGGSSGNEQFF. CDR3 coding DNA: TGTGCCAGCAGCAAAGGAGGCTCTAGCGGCAATGAGCAGTTCTTC.